Below are 27 T cell receptor beta chains sequenced from a single sample in a study of T cells in Graves' hyperthyroidism and ophthalmopathy. There were TCR beta CDR3 regions amplified from RNA transcripts. A first-round RT-PCR of the TCR CDR3 used the HTBI primer set. One entry per CDR3 protein results from TCRdb running MiXCR on the multiplex PCR reads. This repertoire shows approximately 710,000 distinct CDR3 sequences, 17% found once; its top ten account for about 16%. Specimen: blood. These receptor sequences come from a man aged 50 to 60 with Graves' hyperthyroidism.

This clonotype was seen repeatedly, ten times or more. The V call is TRBV2, the J call TRBJ1-5, with TRBD1 as a possible D gene (5 bases). V lost 4 bases to trimming and J lost 3 bases, with 7 bases between them. This CDR3 has 13 amino acids. The V gene's germline CDR1 is SNHLY and CDR2 FYNNEI. The DNA of the CDR3 is TGTGCCAGCAGTGGACAGCTCAATCAGCCCCAGCATTTT. It specifies CASSGQLNQPQHF.

This clonotype was found a few times. The gene calls are TRBV29-1 and TRBJ2-7, with 9 positions matching TRBD1. Per germline, CDR1 SQVTM and CDR2 ANQGSEA. The CDR3 contains 14 residues. V was pared by 2 bases and J by 3 bases, with 5 bases of the junction left unmatched. As DNA, the CDR3 is TGCAGCGTTGAAACGGGACAGGGAAACTACGAGCAGTACTTC. Residues: CSVETGQGNYEQYF.

This clonotype has ten or more counts. CDR3 in DNA: TGTGCCAGCACCGGCACTGTTGAAGCTTTCTTT. The encoded protein is CASTGTVEAFF. The genes are TRBV7-4 and TRBJ1-1; no clear D. Germline CDR1 reads SGHVT; CDR2 reads SQSDAQ. This CDR3 is 11 amino acids long. With 7 bases removed from V and 7 bases from J, the gap between germline ends came to 10 bases.

This clonotype was seen only a few times. This chain links TRBV6-5 with TRBJ1-5, with D possibly TRBD1 on 5 matching bases. Germline assignment: CDR1 MNHEY and CDR2 SVGAGI. V lost 0 bases and J lost 6, with 12 bases in between. The CDR3 has 15 residues. The CDR3 DNA follows: TGTGCCAGCAGTTACTCGATGCAGGGAGGTCAGCCCCAGCATTTT. Residues: CASSYSMQGGQPQHF.

This clonotype was observed a few times. This chain connects TRBV6-1 to TRBJ2-3, with D unclear. The CDR3 length is 16 residues. V shed 3 bases and J shed 0 bases, with 13 bases lying between them. Germline V lookup: CDR1 MNHNS, CDR2 SASEGT. The CDR3 DNA is TGTGCCAGCAGTGACCCTTTCACCACTAGCACAGATACGCAGTATTTT. This encodes CASSDPFTTSTDTQYF.

This clonotype was recorded a few times. The chain links TRBV11-2 to TRBJ1-4; D not resolved. Trimming took off 1 base at V and 14 bases at J, with 8 bases between the two ends. Germline V CDR1 and CDR2: SGHAT, FQNNGV. The CDR3 totals 11 residues. The CDR3 loop is CASSLGAILFF. The DNA for the CDR3 is TGTGCCAGCAGCTTAGGGGCTATTCTGTTTTTT.

This clonotype has only a few counts. The chain recombines TRBV6-1 with TRBJ2-1; TRBD2 matches at 8 bases. The CDR3 totals 16 residues. Germline V gives CDR1 MNHNS, CDR2 SASEGT. Unmatched junction bases numbered 8, after V lost 3 bases and J lost 4 bases. The CDR3 nucleotides read TGTGCCAGCAGTGAGAGCGGGACTAGGGTTTACAATGAGCAGTTCTTC. Translated: CASSESGTRVYNEQFF.

This clonotype has a handful of counts. The rearrangement uses TRBV20-1 and TRBJ2-5; 12 positions agree with TRBD2. The CDR3 totals 14 residues. Germline trimming cut 5 bases from V and 4 bases from J; bases unmatched to any gene: 5. The germline gives CDR1 DFQATT, CDR2 SNEGSKA (reference sequence). This CDR3 is CSAPLAGGLETQYF. CDR3 nucleotide sequence: TGCAGTGCTCCTCTAGCGGGAGGGCTAGAGACCCAGTACTTC.

There are a few counts of this clonotype. The chain joins TRBV9 to TRBJ2-3, with D perhaps matching TRBD1 or TRBD2 (5 bases each). The CDR3 runs to 15 residues. Germline V gene sequence: CDR1 SGDLS, CDR2 YYNGEE. The V end lost 3 bases, the J end lost 1 base, and 12 bases lay between the germline ends. DNA of the CDR3: TGTGCCAGCAGCGCGGGACCAACACGCACAGATACGCAGTATTTT. It codes for CASSAGPTRTDTQYF. The variable domain in full, completed from reference TRBV9 and TRBJ2-3, reads DSGVTQTPKHLITATGQRVTLRCSPRSGDLSVYWYQQSLDQGLQFLIQYYNGEERAKGNILERFSAQQFPDLHSELNLSSLELGDSALYFCASSAGPTRTDTQYFGPGTRLTVL.

A few counts support this clonotype. The chain links TRBV6-1 to TRBJ2-7; D remains ambiguous. Trimming shortened V by 6 bases and J by 7 bases, and 16 bases separated the two germline ends. Germline lookup yields CDR1 MNHNS and CDR2 SASEGT. The length of the CDR3 is 13 residues. The DNA for the CDR3 is TGTGCCAGCAGGGACCCGGTCAGAGGTGAGCAGTACTTC. Protein sequence: CASRDPVRGEQYF.

This clonotype was recorded many times. The gene calls are TRBV3-1 and TRBJ1-6; perhaps TRBD1 as D (5 bases). V lost 1 base to trimming and J lost 9 bases, with 10 bases between them. This CDR3 region has 14 residues. Germline assignment: CDR1 LGHDT and CDR2 YNNKEL (reference sequence). CDR3 sequence reads: CASSQAGLGSPLHF. For the CDR3, the DNA is TGTGCCAGCAGCCAAGCGGGACTGGGTTCACCCCTCCACTTT.

This clonotype was counted at least ten times. This chain connects TRBV2 to TRBJ2-7; 8 bases map to TRBD1. CDR1 is SNHLY, CDR2 FYNNEI, per germline. The CDR3 spans 13 residues. Trimming took 11 bases from V and 5 from J; bases not matched to a gene: 11. Written as DNA, the CDR3 is TGTGCCGGAAAACAGGGGGTTGTCGACGAGCAGTACTTC. The encoded protein is CAGKQGVVDEQYF.

This clonotype has ten or more counts. V gene TRBV7-9 combines with J gene TRBJ2-1, with D possibly TRBD2 on 5 matching bases. Germline CDR1 is SEHNR and CDR2 is FQNEAQ (reference sequence). The CDR3 totals 17 residues. The V and J ends lost 6 bases and 8 bases respectively, with 26 bases between them. The CDR3 protein is CASRADWGARTSHEQFF. The CDR3 coding sequence is TGTGCCAGCAGAGCCGACTGGGGAGCCCGAACCTCCCATGAGCAGTTCTTC.

J is TRBJ1-4 and V is TRBV7-3; 10 nucleotides match TRBD1. CDR1 and CDR2 from the germline V gene are SGHTA and FQGTGA. V trimming: 5 bases; J trimming: 7 bases; junction bases outside the gene matches: 7. This CDR3 is 15 amino acids long. CDR3 residues: CASSPGTGAAEKLFF. The CDR3 DNA is TGTGCCAGCAGCCCGGGGACAGGGGCGGCTGAAAAACTGTTTTTT.

As to this clonotype: In this CDR3 the conserved last residue, phenylalanine or tryptophan, is missing, so a read error is likely. Here the CDR3 DNA reads TGTGCCAGCAGCTTAGGGGAGACCGAGCAGTACCTC. Protein: CASSLGETEQYL. The J gene is TRBJ2-7, the V gene TRBV7-6; TRBD2 might be the D (5 bases). The CDR3 spans 12 residues. Germline CDR1 reads SGHVS; CDR2 reads FNYEAQ. The ends were cut back, 1 base at V and 6 bases at J, with 7 bases in the middle.

This clonotype was recorded a few times. The V gene is TRBV5-1, the J gene TRBJ2-1; the D gene is possibly TRBD2 (6 bases). CDR3 length: 14 residues. V lost 0 bases and J lost 15, with 19 bases in between. CDR1 SGHRS and CDR2 YFSETQ come from the germline V gene. In DNA form, the CDR3 reads TGCGCCAGCAGCTTGGCCGGCTTGCGGGGTAGCCGGTTCTTC. Its protein is CASSLAGLRGSRFF.

This clonotype was observed many times. The chain employs TRBV28 and TRBJ1-1, with unresolved D. Trimming stripped 4 bases from V and 11 bases from J, with 17 bases between. There are 13 residues in the CDR3. Germline loops: CDR1 MDHEN, CDR2 SYDVKM. The CDR3 DNA reads as TGTGCCAGCAGTTATGGATCGGCAGAAGAGGCTTTCTTT. The encoded protein is CASSYGSAEEAFF.

This clonotype has a handful of counts. Mismatch with germline at one junction end may stem from a read error. The chain is built from TRBV20-1 and TRBJ2-1; D call uncertain. The CDR3 is 12 amino acids. CDR1 and CDR2 (germline): DFQATT, SNEGSKA (reference sequence). The CDR3 loop reads CSAKFGFRVQFF. The CDR3 bases are TGCAGCGCTAAATTCGGGTTTCGCGTACAGTTCTTC.

This clonotype was observed a handful of times. A much larger clone differs from this one at a single base, so this may be a read error. V is TRBV11-2 and J is TRBJ2-7; D gene unclear. The CDR3 contains 14 residues. The germline CDR1 and CDR2 sequences are SGHAT and FQNNGV. CDR3: CTSSLSYGSYEQYF. CDR3 in DNA: TGTACCAGCAGCTTATCTTACGGCTCCTACGAGCAGTACTTC.

Ten or more counts support this clonotype. V gene TRBV7-9 combines with J gene TRBJ2-7, with D possibly being TRBD2 (5 bases). This CDR3 has 16 amino acids. Germline-derived CDR1 and CDR2 are SEHNR and FQNEAQ (reference sequence). Trimming took off 2 bases at V and 2 bases at J, with 16 bases between the two ends. CDR3 sequence reads: CASSLIEGLKAYEQYF. In nucleotides, the CDR3 is TGTGCCAGCAGCTTAATCGAGGGCCTAAAAGCCTACGAGCAGTACTTC.

This clonotype was seen ten or more times. The chain recombines TRBV28 with TRBJ1-2; the match to TRBD1 covers 9 bases. This CDR3 contains 14 residues. The V segment lost 10 bases and the J segment 3 bases; nucleotides outside the gene matches: 9. Per germline, CDR1 MDHEN and CDR2 SYDVKM. CDR3 residues: CATDRDRAYYGYTF. DNA of the CDR3: TGTGCCACAGACCGGGACAGGGCGTACTATGGCTACACCTTC.

This clonotype has a handful of counts. The chain's CDR3 is CSAPTAILNTQYF. CDR3 nucleotides: TGCAGTGCGCCGACCGCGATTCTTAACACGCAGTATTTT. V usage is TRBV20-1 and J usage is TRBJ2-3; no reliable D call. This CDR3 has 13 amino acids. Germline V lookup: CDR1 DFQATT, CDR2 SNEGSKA (reference sequence). The V and J ends lost 6 bases and 9 bases respectively, with 19 bases between them.

This clonotype was counted ten times or more. V usage is TRBV28 and J usage is TRBJ1-2; 7 bases align to TRBD1. The CDR3 has 16 residues. V lost 6 bases, J lost 3 bases, and 13 bases stayed unmatched. CDR1 is MDHEN and CDR2 is SYDVKM in the germline V gene. In DNA, the CDR3 is TGTGCCAGCAGAAACGGGGCAGGGGGGAGAGACTATGGCTACACCTTC. Its protein product is CASRNGAGGRDYGYTF.

A few counts support this clonotype. CDR3: CASSLGREVVEQFF. Here the CDR3 DNA reads TGCGCCAGCAGCTTGGGCAGGGAGGTAGTTGAGCAGTTCTTC. The chain recombines TRBV5-1 with TRBJ2-1, with a tentative D call TRBD2 (6 bases). The germline gives CDR1 SGHRS, CDR2 YFSETQ. The CDR3 covers 14 residues. Trimming removed 0 bases from V and 9 bases from J, with 13 bases in between.

V and J are TRBV19 and TRBJ1-2, with a possible D match to TRBD1 (5 bases). This CDR3 is built from 17 residues. Trimming shortened V by 3 bases and J by 4 bases, and 21 bases separated the two germline ends. Germline V gives CDR1 LNHDA, CDR2 SQIVND (reference sequence). CDR3 loop: CASSIRSPSGLSYGYTF. The DNA of the CDR3 is TGTGCCAGTAGTATTCGGTCTCCCTCGGGACTGAGCTATGGCTACACCTTC.

This clonotype was counted at least ten times. This sequence joins TRBV28 and TRBJ2-5; 11 positions match TRBD2. Per the germline V gene, CDR1 is MDHEN and CDR2 is SYDVKM. With V trimmed by 7 bases and J by 5 bases, 9 bases remained unmatched. The CDR3 has 15 residues. Here the CDR3 reads CASTLTSGVRETQYF. For the CDR3, the DNA is TGTGCCAGCACTCTGACTAGCGGGGTCCGGGAGACCCAGTACTTC.

This clonotype appeared many times. The V call is TRBV28, the J call TRBJ2-1; maybe TRBD2 (5 bases). The CDR3 spans 17 residues. V gave up 6 bases and J gave up 2 bases, with 20 bases separating them. Looked up from germline, CDR1 is MDHEN and CDR2 is SYDVKM. Here the CDR3 reads CASRRGGETGAYNEQFF. The CDR3 region has the DNA TGTGCCAGCAGGCGAGGAGGCGAGACGGGTGCCTACAATGAGCAGTTCTTC.